This TCR beta chain was documented in a study of prognosis after radiotherapy for stage I lung cancer. Across the study: Considered medically inoperable were all of the patients with non-small cell lung cancer. Of the patients, more than five had squamous cell carcinoma and about a dozen had adenocarcinoma tumors.

This clonotype has at least ten counts. CDR1 and CDR2 (germline): GTSNPN, SVGIG (reference sequence). The CDR3 contains 13 residues. The V gene lost 0 bases and the J gene lost 4 bases, with 7 bases spanning the gap. The authors amplified TCR beta CDR3 from genomic DNA using two-round multiplex PCR. Amplification during the initial PCR round employed primers specific to each TRBV and TRBJ gene. From the multiplex PCR reads, TCRdb called clonotypes with MiXCR, one entry per CDR3 protein. This sample has some 28,000 distinct CDR3 sequences, with more than 25% found just once. This sequence originates from a donor over 45 with non-small cell lung cancer. The sample was PBMCs, taken before or after stereotactic body radiation therapy (not recorded which). The chain combines TRBV30 with TRBJ1-5; D is unresolved. The CDR3: CAWSVGRNQPQHF. In DNA form, the CDR3 reads TGTGCCTGGAGTGTGGGGAGGAATCAGCCCCAGCATTTT.